The source of this TCR beta chain is a study of T cells in Graves' hyperthyroidism and ophthalmopathy. This clonotype was seen at least ten times. What was amplified from RNA transcripts were TCR beta CDR3 regions. The HTBI primer set drove a first-round RT-PCR of the TCR CDR3. One entry per CDR3 protein results from TCRdb running MiXCR on the multiplex PCR reads. The sample has about 420,000 distinct CDR3 sequences, approximately 15% seen once. Graves' hyperthyroidism was deemed stable given no ophthalmopathy progression within 18 months. The patients, who ranged from 18 to 65 in age, presented with newly diagnosed hyperthyroidism lasting under 2 months. PBMCs were obtained from 7.5 to 10 ml fresh peripheral blood. V dropped 5 bases and J dropped 5 bases, with 5 bases sitting between them. The CDR3 totals 11 residues. In germline, CDR1 is SNHLY, CDR2 FYNNEI.

The TCR originated in a woman between 18 and 29 years old with Graves' hyperthyroidism. The sample was blood. The chain has TRBV2 and TRBJ2-3; D unclear. In DNA form, the CDR3 reads TGTGCCAGCAGTCCGCAAGATACGCAGTATTTT. This translates into CASSPQDTQYF.